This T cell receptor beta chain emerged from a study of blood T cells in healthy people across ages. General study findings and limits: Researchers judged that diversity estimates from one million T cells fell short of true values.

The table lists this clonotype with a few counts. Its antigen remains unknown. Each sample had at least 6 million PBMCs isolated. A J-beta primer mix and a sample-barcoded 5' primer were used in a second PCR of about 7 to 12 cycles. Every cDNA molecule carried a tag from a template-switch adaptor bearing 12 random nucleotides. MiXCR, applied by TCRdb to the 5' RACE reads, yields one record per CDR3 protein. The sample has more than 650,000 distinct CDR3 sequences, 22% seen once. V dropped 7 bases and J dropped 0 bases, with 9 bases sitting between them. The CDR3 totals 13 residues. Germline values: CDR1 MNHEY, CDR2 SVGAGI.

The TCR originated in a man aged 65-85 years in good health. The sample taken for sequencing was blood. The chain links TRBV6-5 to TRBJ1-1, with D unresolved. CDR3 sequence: CASNLGMNTEAFF. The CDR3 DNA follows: TGTGCCAGCAACTTGGGTATGAACACTGAAGCTTTCTTT.